This T cell receptor (beta chain) appears in the sequencing data of a study of blood T cell repertoires in COVID-19. Here immunoSEQ multiplex PCR was the method, and the copy in TCRdb shows in-frame clones only, minus some. The table records about 220,000 clones, 80% to 85% of them present only once. This CDR3 has 12 amino acids. The V end was cut by 3 bases, the J end by 5 bases, with 7 bases between. The germline CDR1 and CDR2 sequences are SEHNR and FQNEAQ (reference sequence). Worth noting for this clone: Other DNA sequences within the sample encode an identical CDR3.

V and J are TRBV7-9 and TRBJ1-1, with D tentatively TRBD1 (6 bases). What was sequenced was peripheral blood. The receptor was derived from a woman in her 70s with COVID-19, enrolled during active disease. CDR3 amino acids: CASSFTGTEAFF. CDR3 sequence (DNA): TGTGCCAGCAGCTTTACAGGGACTGAAGCTTTCTTT.